This TCR beta chain was retrieved from a study of T cells in Graves' hyperthyroidism and ophthalmopathy. Study details: Specimen type is peripheral blood, collected at initial diagnosis prior to any treatment. Study-wide points: Blood also contained most expanded thyroid clonotypes above 0.001.

Amplification targeted TCR beta CDR3 regions from RNA transcripts. HTBI primers were the set used in a first-round RT-PCR of the TCR CDR3. TCRdb re-called the multiplex PCR reads through MiXCR, storing one row per CDR3 protein. The sample lists hundreds of thousands of distinct CDR3 sequences, 12% to 15% occurring once. Thyroid ultrasound, orbital computed tomography, clinical symptoms, and serum thyroxine and TRAb underpinned diagnoses. Comment on this clonotype: What it recognizes is unknown.

With V trimmed by 5 bases and J by 5 bases, 16 bases remained unmatched. This CDR3 has 17 amino acids. CDR1 LNHDA and CDR2 SQIVND come from the germline V gene (reference sequence). The chain combines TRBV19 with TRBJ2-3; 7 bases are shared with TRBD2. The sample was blood. The clonotype originates from a woman aged 18-30 years with Graves' hyperthyroidism. CDR3 nucleotide sequence: TGTGCCAGTAGTCCCCGACTAGCAATTCCAGGACAAGATACGCAGTATTTT. Translated: CASSPRLAIPGQDTQYF.